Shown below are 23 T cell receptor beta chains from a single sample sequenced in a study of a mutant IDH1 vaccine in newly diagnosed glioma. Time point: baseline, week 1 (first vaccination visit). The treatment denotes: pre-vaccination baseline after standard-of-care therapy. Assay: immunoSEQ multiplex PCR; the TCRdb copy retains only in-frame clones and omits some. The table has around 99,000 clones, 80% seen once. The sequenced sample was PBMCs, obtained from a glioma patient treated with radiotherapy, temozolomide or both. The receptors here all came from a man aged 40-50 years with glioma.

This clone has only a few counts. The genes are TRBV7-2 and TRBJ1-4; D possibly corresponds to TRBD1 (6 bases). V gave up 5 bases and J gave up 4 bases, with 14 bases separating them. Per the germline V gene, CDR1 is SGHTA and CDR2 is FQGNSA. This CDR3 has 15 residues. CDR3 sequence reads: CASSIQGYGNEKLFF. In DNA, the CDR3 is TGTGCCAGCAGCATCCAGGGGTACGGTAATGAAAAACTGTTTTTT.

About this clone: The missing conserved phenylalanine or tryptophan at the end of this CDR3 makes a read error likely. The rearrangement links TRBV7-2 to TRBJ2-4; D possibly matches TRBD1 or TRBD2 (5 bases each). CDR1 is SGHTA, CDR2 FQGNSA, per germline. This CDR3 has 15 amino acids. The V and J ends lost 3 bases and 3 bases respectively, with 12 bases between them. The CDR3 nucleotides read TGTGCCAGCAGCTTTTACGGGACGGACAAAAACATTCAGTACCTC. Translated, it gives CASSFYGTDKNIQYL.

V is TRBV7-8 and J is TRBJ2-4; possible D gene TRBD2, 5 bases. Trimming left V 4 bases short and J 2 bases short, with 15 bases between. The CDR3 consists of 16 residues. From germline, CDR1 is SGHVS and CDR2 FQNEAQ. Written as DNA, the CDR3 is TGTGCCAGCAGCTCCTCCCGTGAGCGGACCAAAAACATTCAGTACTTC. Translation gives CASSSSRERTKNIQYF. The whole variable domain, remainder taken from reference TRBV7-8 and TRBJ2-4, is GAGVSQSPRYKVAKRGQDVALRCDPISGHVSLFWYQQALGQGPEFLTYFQNEAQLDKSGLPSDRFFAERPEGSVSTLKIQRTQQEDSAVYLCASSSSRERTKNIQYFGAGTRLSVL.

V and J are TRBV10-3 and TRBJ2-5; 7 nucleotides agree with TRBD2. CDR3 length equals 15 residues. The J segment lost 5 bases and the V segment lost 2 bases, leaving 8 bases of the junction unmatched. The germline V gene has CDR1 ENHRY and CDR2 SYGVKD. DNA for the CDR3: TGTGCCATCAGTGAGGAGCGGGGCTGGAAGGAGACCCAGTACTTC. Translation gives CAISEERGWKETQYF.

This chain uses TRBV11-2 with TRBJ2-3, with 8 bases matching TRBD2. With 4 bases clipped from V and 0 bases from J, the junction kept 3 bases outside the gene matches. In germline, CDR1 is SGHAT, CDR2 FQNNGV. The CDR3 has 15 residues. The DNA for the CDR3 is TGTGCCAGCAGCTATAGCGGGGCTAGCACAGATACGCAGTATTTT. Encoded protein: CASSYSGASTDTQYF.

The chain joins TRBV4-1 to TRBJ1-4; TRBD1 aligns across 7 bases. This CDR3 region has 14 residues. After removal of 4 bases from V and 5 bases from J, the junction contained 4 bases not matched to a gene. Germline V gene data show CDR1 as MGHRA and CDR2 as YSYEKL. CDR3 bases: TGCGCCAGCAGCCTTGGGACAGTAAATGAAAAACTGTTTTTT. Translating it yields CASSLGTVNEKLFF.

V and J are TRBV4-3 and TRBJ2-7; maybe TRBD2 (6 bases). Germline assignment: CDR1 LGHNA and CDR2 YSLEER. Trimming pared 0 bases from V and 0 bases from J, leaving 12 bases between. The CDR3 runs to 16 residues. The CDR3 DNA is TGCGCCAGCAGCCAAGAGGTAGACGGGAGCTCCTACGAGCAGTACTTC. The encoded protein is CASSQEVDGSSYEQYF.

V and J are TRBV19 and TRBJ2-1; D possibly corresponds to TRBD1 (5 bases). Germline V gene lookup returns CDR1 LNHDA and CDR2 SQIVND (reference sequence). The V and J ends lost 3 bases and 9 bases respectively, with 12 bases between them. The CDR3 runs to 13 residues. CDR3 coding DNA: TGTGCCAGTAGTATGCCAGGGCCGGGTGAGCAGTTCTTC. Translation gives CASSMPGPGEQFF.

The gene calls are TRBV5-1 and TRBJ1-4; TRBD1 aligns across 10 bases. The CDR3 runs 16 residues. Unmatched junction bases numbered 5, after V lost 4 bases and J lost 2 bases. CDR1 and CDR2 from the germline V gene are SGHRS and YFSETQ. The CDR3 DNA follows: TGCGCCAGCAGCCGGACAGGGGGTAACACTAATGAAAAACTGTTTTTT. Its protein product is CASSRTGGNTNEKLFF.

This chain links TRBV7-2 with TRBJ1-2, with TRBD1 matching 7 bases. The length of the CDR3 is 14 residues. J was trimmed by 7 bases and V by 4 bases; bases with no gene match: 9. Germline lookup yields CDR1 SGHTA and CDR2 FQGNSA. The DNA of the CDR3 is TGTGCCAGCAGCTCCCGACAGGGTCTCAGTGGCTACACCTTC. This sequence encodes CASSSRQGLSGYTF. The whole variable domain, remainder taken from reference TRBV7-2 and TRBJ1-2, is GAGVSQSPSNKVTEKGKDVELRCDPISGHTALYWYRQSLGQGLEFLIYFQGNSAPDKSGLPSDRFSAERTGGSVSTLTIQRTQQEDSAVYLCASSSRQGLSGYTFGSGTRLTVV.

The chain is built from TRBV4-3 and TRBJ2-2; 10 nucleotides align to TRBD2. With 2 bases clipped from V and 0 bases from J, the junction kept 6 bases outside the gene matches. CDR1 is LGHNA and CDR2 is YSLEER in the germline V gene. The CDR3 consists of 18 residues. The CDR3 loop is CASSQQVTSGANTGELFF. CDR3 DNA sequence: TGCGCCAGCAGCCAACAAGTTACTAGCGGGGCGAACACCGGGGAGCTGTTTTTT.

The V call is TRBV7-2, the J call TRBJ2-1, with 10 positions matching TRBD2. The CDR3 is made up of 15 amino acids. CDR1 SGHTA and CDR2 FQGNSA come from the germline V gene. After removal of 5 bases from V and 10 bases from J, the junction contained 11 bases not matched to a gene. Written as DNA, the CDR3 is TGTGCCAGCAGCGTAGGGCCACTAGCGGGAAGGGAGCAGTTCTTC. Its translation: CASSVGPLAGREQFF.

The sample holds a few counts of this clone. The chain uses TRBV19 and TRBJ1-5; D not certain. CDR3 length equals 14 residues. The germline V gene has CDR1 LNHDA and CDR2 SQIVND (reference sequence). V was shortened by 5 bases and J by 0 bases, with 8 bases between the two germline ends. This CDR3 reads CASSVDHSNQPQHF. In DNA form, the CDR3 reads TGTGCCAGTAGTGTGGATCATAGCAATCAGCCCCAGCATTTT.

CDR3 protein: CASSQGVRPQDNYGYTF. CDR3 DNA sequence: TGTGCCAGCAGCCAAGGGGTACGCCCCCAAGACAACTATGGCTACACCTTC. The chain links TRBV4-2 to TRBJ1-2, with D unclear. The V end lost 1 base, the J end lost 2 bases, and 17 bases lay between the germline ends. CDR3 length: 17 amino acids. Germline-derived CDR1 and CDR2 are LGHNA and YNFKEQ.

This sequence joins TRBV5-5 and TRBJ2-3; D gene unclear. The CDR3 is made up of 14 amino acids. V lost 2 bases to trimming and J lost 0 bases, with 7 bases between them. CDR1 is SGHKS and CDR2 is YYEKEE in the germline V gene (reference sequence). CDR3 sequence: CASSFWTSTDTQYF. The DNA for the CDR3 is TGTGCCAGCAGCTTTTGGACCAGCACAGATACGCAGTATTTT.

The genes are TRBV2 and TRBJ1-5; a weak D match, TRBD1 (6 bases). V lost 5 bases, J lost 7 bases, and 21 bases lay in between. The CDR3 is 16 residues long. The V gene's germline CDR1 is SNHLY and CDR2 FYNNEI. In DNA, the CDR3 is TGTGCCAGCAGTTTTCGCGGTGGGGGGGGGCTACAGCCCCAGCATTTT. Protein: CASSFRGGGGLQPQHF.

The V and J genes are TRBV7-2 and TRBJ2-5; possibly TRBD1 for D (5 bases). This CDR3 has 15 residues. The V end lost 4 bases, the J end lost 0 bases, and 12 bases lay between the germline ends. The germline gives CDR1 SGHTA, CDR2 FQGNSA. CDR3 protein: CASSWQGANQETQYF. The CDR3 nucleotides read TGTGCCAGCAGCTGGCAGGGCGCCAACCAAGAGACCCAGTACTTC.

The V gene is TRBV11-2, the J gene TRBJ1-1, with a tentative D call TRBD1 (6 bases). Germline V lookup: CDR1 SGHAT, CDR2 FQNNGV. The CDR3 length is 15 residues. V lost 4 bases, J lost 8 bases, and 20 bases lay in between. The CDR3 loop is CASSWGLTGRWEAFF. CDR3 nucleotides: TGTGCCAGCAGCTGGGGCCTAACAGGGAGGTGGGAAGCTTTCTTT. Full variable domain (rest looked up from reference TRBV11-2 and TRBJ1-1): EAGVAQSPRYKIIEKRQSVAFWCNPISGHATLYWYQQILGQGPKLLIQFQNNGVVDDSQLPKDRFSAERLKGVDSTLKIQPAKLEDSAVYLCASSWGLTGRWEAFFGQGTRLTVV.

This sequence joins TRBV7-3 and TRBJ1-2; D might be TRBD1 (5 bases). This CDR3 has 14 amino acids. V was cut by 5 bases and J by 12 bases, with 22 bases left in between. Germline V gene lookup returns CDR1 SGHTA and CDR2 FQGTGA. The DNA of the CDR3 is TGTGCCAGCAGCCCCACCCACCAGGGACGGCCTCACACCTTC. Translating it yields CASSPTHQGRPHTF.

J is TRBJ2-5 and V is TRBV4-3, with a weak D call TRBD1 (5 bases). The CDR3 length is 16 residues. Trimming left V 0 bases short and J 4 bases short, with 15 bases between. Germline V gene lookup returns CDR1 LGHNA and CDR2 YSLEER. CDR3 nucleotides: TGCGCCAGCAGCCAAGATGGTGGGCAGGGCGTAGAGACCCAGTACTTC. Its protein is CASSQDGGQGVETQYF.

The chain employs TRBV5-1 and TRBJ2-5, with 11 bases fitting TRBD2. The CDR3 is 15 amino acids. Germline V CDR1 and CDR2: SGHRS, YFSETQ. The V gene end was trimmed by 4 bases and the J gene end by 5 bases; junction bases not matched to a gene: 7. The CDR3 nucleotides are TGCGCCAGCAGCGATCTAGCGGGGGGTTTCGAGACCCAGTACTTC. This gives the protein CASSDLAGGFETQYF. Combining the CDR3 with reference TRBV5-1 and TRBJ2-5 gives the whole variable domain KAGVTQTPRYLIKTRGQQVTLSCSPISGHRSVSWYQQTPGQGLQFLFEYFSETQRNKGNFPGRFSGRQFSNSRSEMNVSTLELGDSALYLCASSDLAGGFETQYFGPGTRLLVL.

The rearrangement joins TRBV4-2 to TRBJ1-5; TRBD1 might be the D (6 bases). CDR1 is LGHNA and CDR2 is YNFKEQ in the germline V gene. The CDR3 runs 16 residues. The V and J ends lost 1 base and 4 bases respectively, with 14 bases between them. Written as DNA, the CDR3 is TGTGCCAGCAGCCAAGGGTCCGGGACAAAGAATCAGCCCCAGCATTTT. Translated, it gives CASSQGSGTKNQPQHF.

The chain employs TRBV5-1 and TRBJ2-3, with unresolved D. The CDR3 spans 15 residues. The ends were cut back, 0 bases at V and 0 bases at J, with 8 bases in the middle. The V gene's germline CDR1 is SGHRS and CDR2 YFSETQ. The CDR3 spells CASSLAVSSTDTQYF. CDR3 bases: TGCGCCAGCAGCTTGGCAGTCTCTAGCACAGATACGCAGTATTTT.